These 30 T cell receptor beta chains originate from one sample sequenced in a study of cytomegalovirus exposure and HLA in healthy donors. Both 60 Vbeta primers and 13 Jbeta primers went into the PCR. Repertoires were generated with immunoSEQ multiplex PCR, while TCRdb's copy carries only in-frame clones and drops some. The table includes under 200,000 clones, about 62% detected once. The sample taken for sequencing was PBMCs. Receptors were obtained from a man aged 40-55 years in good health and CMV-seronegative.

There are a few counts of this clone. The chain joins TRBV2 to TRBJ2-7; TRBD1 matches at 11 bases. The length of the CDR3 is 15 residues. V was pared by 6 bases and J by 6 bases, with 10 bases of the junction left unmatched. Per germline, CDR1 SNHLY and CDR2 FYNNEI. CDR3 sequence reads: CASSPRTGGLGEQYF. CDR3 sequence (DNA): TGTGCCAGCAGCCCTCGGACAGGGGGCCTCGGCGAGCAGTACTTC.

The chain is built from TRBV10-3 and TRBJ2-7; D is possibly TRBD2 (6 bases). The CDR3 length is 14 residues. Germline V lookup: CDR1 ENHRY, CDR2 SYGVKD. V gave up 8 bases and J gave up 5 bases, with 19 bases separating them. The CDR3 bases are TGTGCCATCGGGGAGGCCCAGGGTTTCAACGAGCAGTACTTC. Protein product: CAIGEAQGFNEQYF.

The CDR3 coding sequence is TGCACCAGCAGCCATTCGCTTACCGGGACACGGAGCTCCTATAATTCACCCCTCCACTTT. This gives the protein CTSSHSLTGTRSSYNSPLHF. This chain connects TRBV1 to TRBJ1-6; the listed D gene, TRBD1, was not tested against the DNA. TRBV1 is reported as a pseudogene. The CDR3 has 20 residues.

The chain is built from TRBV5-4 and TRBJ2-1; TRBD1 aligns across 9 bases. The CDR3 has 15 residues. V lost 2 bases to trimming and J lost 11 bases; unmatched junction nucleotides: 11. The germline CDR1 and CDR2 sequences are SGHNT and YYREEE (reference sequence). The CDR3 region has the DNA TGTGCCAGCAGCTTTGCCGGGACAGGGACCCTAAAGCAGTTCTTC. Translated, it gives CASSFAGTGTLKQFF.

The V and J genes are TRBV5-1 and TRBJ1-6; D is perhaps TRBD1 (5 bases). Germline V CDR1 and CDR2: SGHRS, YFSETQ. V was trimmed by 0 bases and J by 7 bases, leaving 8 bases between them. The CDR3 runs to 14 residues. The CDR3 sequence is CASSLATGNSPLHF. The CDR3 region has the DNA TGCGCCAGCAGCTTGGCCACAGGAAATTCACCCCTCCACTTT.

The chain carries TRBV4-2 and TRBJ1-3; 7 positions match TRBD1. Germline V lookup: CDR1 LGHNA, CDR2 YNFKEQ. After removal of 1 base from V and 2 bases from J, the junction contained 5 bases not matched to a gene. The length of the CDR3 is 16 residues. CDR3 sequence (DNA): TGTGCCAGCAGCCAAGTCTTGACAGGGACTGGAAACACCATATATTTT. It specifies CASSQVLTGTGNTIYF.

This clone showed up just a few times. CDR3 region: CASSDVRQGFYEQYF. CDR3 nucleotides: TGTGCCAGCAGTGACGTGCGACAGGGGTTCTACGAGCAGTACTTC. This chain connects TRBV25-1 to TRBJ2-7; 8 positions agree with TRBD1. The CDR3 is 15 amino acids. Trimming at V came to 3 bases and at J to 3 bases, leaving 7 bases not matched to a gene. The germline V gene encodes CDR1 MGHDK and CDR2 SYGVNS.

The chain combines TRBV9 with TRBJ2-1, with D uncertain. The V and J ends lost 3 bases and 2 bases respectively, with 15 bases between them. This CDR3 contains 16 residues. From germline, CDR1 is SGDLS and CDR2 YYNGEE. The CDR3 spells CASSARLLAAYNEQFF. The CDR3 nucleotides are TGTGCCAGCAGCGCCCGACTGCTTGCGGCCTACAATGAGCAGTTCTTC.

The chain couples TRBV6-6 to TRBJ2-7; the D is unclear. Trimming cost V 2 bases and J 8 bases, with 10 bases left between them. This CDR3 is built from 12 residues. CDR1 is MNHNY, CDR2 SVGAGI, per germline (reference sequence). The CDR3 DNA reads as TGTGCCAGCAGTTACGAGGCGCGGAAGCAGTACTTC. Protein product: CASSYEARKQYF.

This clone has a handful of counts. The rearrangement uses TRBV7-9 and TRBJ2-4; D may be TRBD2 (5 bases). CDR3 length equals 14 residues. CDR1 is SEHNR, CDR2 FQNEAQ, per germline (reference sequence). Trimming cost V 4 bases and J 4 bases, with 11 bases left between them. The CDR3 sequence is CASSSDLRKNIQYF. CDR3 coding DNA: TGTGCCAGCAGCTCGGACTTACGAAAAAACATTCAGTACTTC.

CDR3 residues: CASSLKSTGSWDNSPLHF. The CDR3, as DNA: TGCGCCAGCAGCTTGAAATCGACAGGATCCTGGGATAATTCACCCCTCCACTTT. V gene TRBV5-1 combines with J gene TRBJ1-6; weak D call: TRBD1 (6 bases). CDR1 is SGHRS and CDR2 is YFSETQ in the germline V gene. The CDR3 is 18 amino acids. The V and J ends lost 1 base and 5 bases respectively, with 19 bases between them.

V is TRBV7-3 and J is TRBJ2-1; D remains unclear. V was trimmed by 3 bases and J by 8 bases, leaving 17 bases between them. Germline CDR1 reads SGHTA; CDR2 reads FQGTGA. This CDR3 region has 15 residues. Written as DNA, the CDR3 is TGTGCCAGCAGCTTGTTCGGAGTCCCTATGGATGAGCAGTTCTTC. This translates into CASSLFGVPMDEQFF.

V and J are TRBV15 and TRBJ1-1, with D perhaps TRBD1 (5 bases). Trimming stripped 2 bases from V and 2 bases from J, with 12 bases between. Germline values: CDR1 LNHNV, CDR2 YYDKDF (reference sequence). This CDR3 has 15 residues. Here the CDR3 DNA reads TGTGCCACCAGCAGAAAAAACCAGGGAAACACTGAAGCTTTCTTT. The encoded protein is CATSRKNQGNTEAFF.

J is TRBJ2-7 and V is TRBV5-1; possibly TRBD2 for D (6 bases). Germline V gene lookup returns CDR1 SGHRS and CDR2 YFSETQ. The CDR3 loop spans 14 amino acids. V shed 0 bases and J shed 7 bases, with 14 bases lying between them. In DNA, the CDR3 is TGCGCCAGCAGCTTGGACACCGATGGAGGGGAGCAGTACTTC. Translated, it gives CASSLDTDGGEQYF.

The rearrangement uses TRBV29-1 and TRBJ1-1; D is unclear. Germline V CDR1 and CDR2: SQVTM, ANQGSEA. V was shortened by 3 bases and J by 5 bases, with 13 bases between the two germline ends. The CDR3 spans 13 residues. The CDR3 DNA sequence: TGCAGCGTTGATTCGGGATTGGGGACTGAAGCTTTCTTT. It translates to CSVDSGLGTEAFF.

J is TRBJ1-1 and V is TRBV5-6; D call uncertain. Trimming shortened V by 3 bases and J by 1 base, and 7 bases separated the two germline ends. Germline V gene sequence: CDR1 SGHDT, CDR2 YYEEEE. CDR3 length: 13 residues. CDR3 nucleotides: TGTGCCAGCAGCTACCTCGGGAACACTGAAGCTTTCTTT. Translating gives CASSYLGNTEAFF.

This clone was found a few times. CDR3 sequence reads: CSGTGGNTIYF. In DNA, the CDR3 is TGCAGTGGGACAGGAGGAAACACCATATATTTT. J is TRBJ1-3 and V is TRBV20-1; 7 bases are a match to TRBD1. J lost 4 bases, V lost 7 bases, and 1 base had no gene match. Looked up from germline, CDR1 is DFQATT and CDR2 is SNEGSKA (reference sequence). This CDR3 has 11 amino acids.

The rearrangement joins TRBV10-3 to TRBJ2-7; D is perhaps TRBD1 (5 bases). This CDR3 comprises 15 residues. Germline assignment: CDR1 ENHRY and CDR2 SYGVKD. V was trimmed by 1 base and J by 2 bases, leaving 12 bases between them. The CDR3 here is CAISEFEDKAYEQYF. The CDR3 coding sequence is TGTGCCATCAGTGAGTTTGAGGACAAGGCCTACGAGCAGTACTTC.

The V call is TRBV6-4, the J call TRBJ1-2; perhaps TRBD1 as D (6 bases). The CDR3 is made up of 11 amino acids. Germline-derived CDR1 and CDR2 are MRHNA and SNTAGT. V shed 10 bases and J shed 3 bases, with 9 bases lying between them. The CDR3 here is CATSGDYGYTF. The CDR3 coding sequence is TGTGCCACCTCAGGGGACTATGGCTACACCTTC.

The V gene is TRBV5-1, the J gene TRBJ2-3; 7 bases line up with TRBD1. The V gene's germline CDR1 is SGHRS and CDR2 YFSETQ. The CDR3 is made up of 15 amino acids. V trimming: 1 base; J trimming: 2 bases; junction bases outside the gene matches: 4. In DNA form, the CDR3 reads TGCGCCAGCAGCTTGTCAGGGGGTCCCACAGATACGCAGTATTTT. Translated: CASSLSGGPTDTQYF.

This chain links TRBV7-8 with TRBJ2-7; maybe TRBD2 (7 bases). CDR3 size: 16 residues. Germline lookup yields CDR1 SGHVS and CDR2 FQNEAQ. V was clipped by 1 base and J by 0 bases, with 13 bases between them. CDR3: CASSLGWRGLSYEQYF. The CDR3, as DNA: TGTGCCAGCAGCTTAGGTTGGCGGGGGCTCTCCTACGAGCAGTACTTC.

The V call is TRBV18, the J call TRBJ2-3; 7 bases align to TRBD2. The germline V gene encodes CDR1 KGHSH and CDR2 LQKENI. The CDR3 spans 15 residues. The junction had 5 bases not matched to a gene; V was cut back by 2 bases and J by 3 bases. The CDR3 bases are TGTGCCAGCTCACCATCTTGGGAGGGAACAGATACGCAGTATTTT. Translating gives CASSPSWEGTDTQYF.

Written as DNA, the CDR3 is TGTGCCAGCAGCCCGGAGATGTCTCGCACAGATACGCAGTATTTT. Its translation is CASSPEMSRTDTQYF. The chain is built from TRBV9 and TRBJ2-3, with D hard to call. Trimming took off 4 bases at V and 1 base at J, with 13 bases between the two ends. This CDR3 spans 15 amino acids. Germline-derived CDR1 and CDR2 are SGDLS and YYNGEE. The complete variable domain, with remaining parts taken from reference TRBV9 and TRBJ2-3, reads DSGVTQTPKHLITATGQRVTLRCSPRSGDLSVYWYQQSLDQGLQFLIQYYNGEERAKGNILERFSAQQFPDLHSELNLSSLELGDSALYFCASSPEMSRTDTQYFGPGTRLTVL.

The rearrangement uses TRBV4-2 and TRBJ2-7; 7 bases fit TRBD1. The CDR3 is 15 amino acids. CDR1 and CDR2 from the germline V gene are LGHNA and YNFKEQ. With V trimmed by 3 bases and J by 3 bases, 8 bases remained unmatched. DNA of the CDR3: TGTGCCAGCAGCCAGAACCCGGGACAGAACTACGAGCAGTACTTC. It yields the protein CASSQNPGQNYEQYF.

The chain couples TRBV6-6 to TRBJ2-1, with 9 bases aligning to TRBD1. Germline CDR1 is MNHNY and CDR2 is SVGAGI (reference sequence). V was pared by 10 bases and J by 10 bases, with 11 bases of the junction left unmatched. The CDR3 is 13 residues long. The CDR3 region has the DNA TGTGCCACCCAGGGGACAGGGACCGCCGAGCAGTTCTTC. It encodes CATQGTGTAEQFF.

This chain uses TRBV14 with TRBJ1-2; TRBD1 might be the D (5 bases). Germline assignment: CDR1 SGHDN and CDR2 FVKESK. The CDR3 totals 11 residues. V was trimmed by 4 bases and J by 8 bases, leaving 8 bases between them. The DNA for the CDR3 is TGTGCCAGCAGCCCTGGGGCGGGCTACACCTTC. Residues: CASSPGAGYTF.

There are a few counts of this clone. V usage is TRBV6-1 and J usage is TRBJ2-7, with 7 bases aligning to TRBD2. V shed 7 bases, J shed 0 bases, and the junction held 9 bases outside the gene matches. The germline V gene encodes CDR1 MNHNS and CDR2 SASEGT. The CDR3 extends over 15 amino acids. The CDR3 protein is CASNEGWGGSYEQYF. In DNA, the CDR3 is TGTGCCAGCAATGAGGGGTGGGGGGGCTCCTACGAGCAGTACTTC.

The J gene is TRBJ1-5, the V gene TRBV6-1, with no clear D. V was pared by 6 bases and J by 8 bases, with 14 bases between. Germline-derived CDR1 and CDR2 are MNHNS and SASEGT. The CDR3 length is 13 residues. For the CDR3, the DNA is TGTGCCAGCAGGAACGTGCTCGGGGAGCCCCAGCATTTT. Translated, it gives CASRNVLGEPQHF.

The chain carries TRBV4-2 and TRBJ1-4; TRBD1 is a possible D gene (5 bases). The CDR3 spans 16 residues. V was clipped by 2 bases and J by 5 bases, with 15 bases between them. CDR1 and CDR2 (germline): LGHNA, YNFKEQ. The CDR3 loop is CASSQWSGGLNEKLFF. The CDR3 bases are TGTGCCAGCAGCCAATGGAGCGGGGGATTAAATGAAAAACTGTTTTTT.

This clone was observed a handful of times. The chain has TRBV29-1 and TRBJ2-4; D might be TRBD1 (6 bases). This CDR3 contains 15 residues. Germline V gives CDR1 SQVTM, CDR2 ANQGSEA. V was clipped by 4 bases and J by 2 bases, with 15 bases between them. The CDR3 bases are TGCAGCGTTGTCCTCGGCACAGGGTCCAAAAACATTCAGTACTTC. Amino acid sequence: CSVVLGTGSKNIQYF.